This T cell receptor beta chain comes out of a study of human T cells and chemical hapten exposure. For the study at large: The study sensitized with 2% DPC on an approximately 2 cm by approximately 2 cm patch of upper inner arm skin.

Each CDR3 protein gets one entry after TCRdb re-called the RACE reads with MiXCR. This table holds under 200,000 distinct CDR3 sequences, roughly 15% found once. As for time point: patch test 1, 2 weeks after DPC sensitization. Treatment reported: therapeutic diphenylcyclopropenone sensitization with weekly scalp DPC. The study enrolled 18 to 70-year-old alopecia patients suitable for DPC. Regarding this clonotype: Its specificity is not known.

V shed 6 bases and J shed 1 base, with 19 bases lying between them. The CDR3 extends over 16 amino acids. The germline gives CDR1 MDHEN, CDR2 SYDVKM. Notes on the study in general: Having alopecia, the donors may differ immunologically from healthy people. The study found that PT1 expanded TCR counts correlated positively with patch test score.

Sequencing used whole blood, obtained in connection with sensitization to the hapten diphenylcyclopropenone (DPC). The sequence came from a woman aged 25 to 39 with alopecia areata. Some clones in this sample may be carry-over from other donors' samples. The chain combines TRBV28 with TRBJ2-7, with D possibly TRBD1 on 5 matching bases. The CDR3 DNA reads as TGTGCCAGCAGCCCTCCCGGAAGGGGCGCGTCCTACGAGCAGTACTTC. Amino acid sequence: CASSPPGRGASYEQYF.